One sample yielded the 5 T cell receptor beta chains listed below, sequenced in a study of siplizumab effects on memory and regulatory T cells. Libraries were prepared by immunoSEQ multiplex PCR; TCRdb keeps only in-frame clonotypes and omits some of them. The sample holds tens of thousands of clones; approximately 93% are singletons and the top ten take around 5%. The sequencing input was CD8+ T cells sorted from blood. Source of these receptors: a human donor in good health.

V usage is TRBV4-1 and J usage is TRBJ2-7; 11 nucleotides line up with TRBD1. CDR1 and CDR2 (germline): MGHRA, YSYEKL. V lost 1 base, J lost 4 bases, and 3 bases stayed unmatched. CDR3 length: 15 amino acids. CDR3 sequence (DNA): TGCGCCAGCAGCCAAGGGAGGGACAGGGGGTACGAGCAGTACTTC. It specifies CASSQGRDRGYEQYF.

This chain joins TRBV30 and TRBJ1-1, with D perhaps TRBD1 (5 bases). The CDR3 spans 10 residues. V lost 3 bases and J lost 7, with 6 bases in between. The V gene's germline CDR1 is GTSNPN and CDR2 SVGIG (reference sequence). As DNA, the CDR3 is TGTGCCTGGAGAGACAGTGAAGCTTTCTTT. Protein product: CAWRDSEAFF.

This clone was detected only once. The genes are TRBV27 and TRBJ2-3; D remains ambiguous. The length of the CDR3 is 12 residues. CDR1 MNHEY and CDR2 SMNVEV come from the germline V gene (reference sequence). Trimming removed 5 bases from V and 3 bases from J, with 6 bases in between. This chain's CDR3 is CASSPHTDTQYF. In nucleotides, the CDR3 is TGTGCCAGCAGTCCGCATACAGATACGCAGTATTTT.

The J gene is TRBJ1-4, the V gene TRBV6-7, with D uncertain. TRBV6-7 is an ORF for which the function is uncertain. Trimming shortened V by 8 bases and J by 6 bases, and 16 bases separated the two germline ends. The CDR3 has 14 residues. The CDR3 nucleotides are TGTGCCAGCGAAGAAGGGATCCTGGATGAAAAACTGTTTTTT. Its protein is CASEEGILDEKLFF.

The chain has TRBV5-4 and TRBJ2-7; D not resolved. Germline V gene data show CDR1 as SGHNT and CDR2 as YYREEE (reference sequence). V was clipped by 3 bases and J by 7 bases, with 11 bases between them. CDR3 size: 12 residues. The DNA of the CDR3 is TGTGCCAGCAGCTCAGGTCCCGGGGAGCAGTACTTC. Translated: CASSSGPGEQYF.